The 20 T cell receptor beta chains given below trace back to one sample, sequenced in a study of CD8+CD57+ T cells in acquired aplastic anemia. The TCR beta profiling, which covered VDJ combination and CDR3 sequence, was carried out using genomic DNA as the template. In TCRdb, the reads were re-called with MiXCR into one record per CDR3 protein. The sample shows around 64,000 distinct CDR3 sequences, 50% to 70% of them seen only once. Specimen: sorted CD4+, CD8+, or CD8+CD57+ T cells (not recorded which) from PBMCs. The receptors shown here come from a human donor in good health, serving as a control.

The genes are TRBV15 and TRBJ2-3; 8 bases match TRBD2. The CDR3 sequence is 16 residues long. After removal of 8 bases from V and 5 bases from J, the junction contained 15 bases not matched to a gene. Germline V gene data show CDR1 as LNHNV and CDR2 as YYDKDF (reference sequence). The CDR3 loop reads CATGAGGPGKRDTQYF. The DNA for the CDR3 is TGTGCCACCGGGGCGGGAGGCCCTGGTAAAAGAGATACGCAGTATTTT.

The chain couples TRBV21-1 to TRBJ2-3; TRBD2, the table's D call, was not compared with the DNA. TRBV21-1 is a pseudogene. The CDR3 has 19 residues. In DNA form, the CDR3 reads TGTGCCAGCCAGGATCACAGGGGTACTAGCGCAAAAAGCACAGATACGCAGTATTTT. This sequence encodes CASQDHRGTSAKSTDTQYF.

The chain carries TRBV7-2 and TRBJ2-3, with 10 bases matching TRBD1. The CDR3 is 16 amino acids. The junction had 1 base not matched to a gene; V was cut back by 0 bases and J by 1 base. In germline, CDR1 is SGHTA, CDR2 FQGNSA. The CDR3 DNA reads TGTGCCAGCAGCTTAGCTGGGACAGGGGGCACAGATACGCAGTATTTT. Its protein product is CASSLAGTGGTDTQYF.

This clonotype was seen only a few times. This chain links TRBV12-3 or TRBV12-4 with TRBJ1-6, with a possible D match to TRBD1 (5 bases). Trimming removed 6 bases at V and 3 bases at J, with 9 bases between. The CDR3 extends over 14 amino acids. CDR3 coding DNA: TGTGCCAGCAGGGGGCACGACTATAATTCACCCCTCCACTTT. Protein sequence: CASRGHDYNSPLHF.

Ten or more counts support this clonotype. V and J are TRBV2 and TRBJ2-1, with 9 bases aligning to TRBD1. The CDR3 runs to 14 residues. The germline gives CDR1 SNHLY, CDR2 FYNNEI. Unmatched junction bases numbered 8, after V lost 8 bases and J lost 6 bases. The CDR3 is CASGRDRAFNEQFF. In nucleotides, the CDR3 is TGTGCCAGCGGCCGGGACAGGGCCTTCAATGAGCAGTTCTTC.

This clonotype turned up a few times. This chain uses TRBV9 with TRBJ2-5, with TRBD2 identical over 10 bases. CDR1 and CDR2 (germline): SGDLS, YYNGEE. CDR3 length: 16 residues. Germline trimming cut 0 bases from V and 4 bases from J; bases unmatched to any gene: 6. This CDR3 reads CASSVDSGGFPETQYF. In DNA form, the CDR3 reads TGTGCCAGCAGCGTAGATAGCGGGGGGTTCCCAGAGACCCAGTACTTC.

This sequence joins TRBV24-1 and TRBJ2-7, with 9 bases fitting TRBD2. The germline CDR1 and CDR2 sequences are KGHDR and SFDVKD. With V trimmed by 5 bases and J by 3 bases, 7 bases remained unmatched. The CDR3 loop spans 15 amino acids. The CDR3 nucleotides read TGTGCCACCAGTGCCCCCCTAGCGGGATTCTACGAGCAGTACTTC. Translated: CATSAPLAGFYEQYF.

In this sample, this clonotype turned up many times. This sequence joins TRBV4-2 and TRBJ2-2; 14 bases agree with TRBD2. From germline, CDR1 is LGHNA and CDR2 YNFKEQ. The CDR3 runs 17 residues. V lost 4 bases and J lost 7; bases outside the gene matches: 8. CDR3 DNA sequence: TGTGCCAGCAGCCCACGGGGACTAGCGGGAGTGAACGGGGAGCTGTTTTTT. It encodes CASSPRGLAGVNGELFF.

This clonotype was observed a few times. The J gene is TRBJ1-6, the V gene TRBV29-1; tentatively, D is TRBD1 (5 bases). The germline V and J ends were trimmed by 4 bases and 6 bases, with 10 bases remaining between them. Germline V gives CDR1 SQVTM, CDR2 ANQGSEA. The CDR3 has 13 amino acids. The DNA of the CDR3 is TGCAGCGTTGTGGCAGGGTTTAATTCACCCCTCCACTTT. Translation gives CSVVAGFNSPLHF.

The gene calls are TRBV5-6 and TRBJ2-1; no definite D call. The CDR3 totals 12 residues. Germline V gene lookup returns CDR1 SGHDT and CDR2 YYEEEE. V shed 2 bases and J shed 9 bases, with 9 bases lying between them. The DNA of the CDR3 is TGTGCCAGCAGCTTAGAAAGAAGTGAGCAGTTCTTC. It specifies CASSLERSEQFF.

This clonotype was seen many times. The chain links TRBV2 to TRBJ2-7, with 13 positions matching TRBD2. Germline-derived CDR1 and CDR2 are SNHLY and FYNNEI. Germline trimming cut 6 bases from V and 3 bases from J; bases unmatched to any gene: 8. The CDR3 totals 16 residues. The CDR3 region is CASRQTGTSGNYEQYF. The CDR3 coding sequence is TGTGCCAGCAGGCAAACCGGGACTAGCGGGAACTACGAGCAGTACTTC.

V gene TRBV24-1 combines with J gene TRBJ1-5; D gene unclear. The germline V gene encodes CDR1 KGHDR and CDR2 SFDVKD. The CDR3 covers 14 residues. V was shortened by 9 bases and J by 7 bases, with 18 bases between the two germline ends. Here the CDR3 reads CATRSGRDEQPQHF. For the CDR3, the DNA is TGTGCCACCCGTAGCGGGAGGGATGAGCAGCCCCAGCATTTT.

This clonotype was found many times. This rearrangement joins TRBV6-5 to TRBJ1-1; 8 bases are shared with TRBD1. Germline V gene sequence: CDR1 MNHEY, CDR2 SVGAGI. CDR3 length equals 16 residues. Trimming took 0 bases from V and 11 from J; bases not matched to a gene: 14. CDR3 sequence (DNA): TGTGCCAGCAGTTACTCGTTCAGGGGGCGGAATAATGAGGCTTTCTTT. Translated: CASSYSFRGRNNEAFF.

The gene calls are TRBV20-1 and TRBJ2-3; 9 bases fit TRBD2. This CDR3 spans 13 amino acids. Germline loops: CDR1 DFQATT, CDR2 SNEGSKA (reference sequence). CDR3 bases: TGCAGCCCGGGGGGCGGGAGGGCAGATACGCAGTATTTT. Protein sequence: CSPGGGRADTQYF.

The table lists this clonotype with many counts. The chain joins TRBV19 to TRBJ1-5; 8 bases are a match to TRBD1. Germline CDR1 LNHDA, CDR2 SQIVND (reference sequence). The CDR3 runs 15 residues. After removal of 3 bases from V and 4 bases from J, the junction contained 5 bases not matched to a gene. The CDR3 DNA is TGTGCCAGTAGTATGGCCAGGGGGCGTAATCAGCCCCAGCATTTT. Translating it yields CASSMARGRNQPQHF.

The rearrangement links TRBV20-1 to TRBJ2-7; a possible D gene is TRBD2 (5 bases). Between the trimmed V and J ends, which lost 6 bases and 3 bases, there was a span of 18 bases. The germline gives CDR1 DFQATT, CDR2 SNEGSKA (reference sequence). CDR3 length: 14 residues. Here the CDR3 DNA reads TGCAGTGCCCACCCCACTAGGTCGGGCTACGAGCAGTACTTC. This gives the protein CSAHPTRSGYEQYF.

The table lists this clonotype with many counts. The CDR3 sequence is CASSYSSSEAFF. DNA for the CDR3: TGTGCCAGCAGTTACTCGAGCTCTGAAGCTTTCTTT. The V call is TRBV6-5, the J call TRBJ1-1, with D unresolved. In germline, CDR1 is MNHEY, CDR2 SVGAGI. Trimming pared 0 bases from V and 6 bases from J, leaving 5 bases between. There are 12 residues in the CDR3.

The sample holds a few counts of this clonotype. A much more abundant neighbour one base away suggests this may be a read error. The V and J genes are TRBV4-2 and TRBJ2-7; 12 bases align to TRBD2. The CDR3 is 17 residues long. Germline CDR1 reads LGHNA; CDR2 reads YNFKEQ. Unmatched junction bases numbered 13, after V lost 4 bases and J lost 6 bases. CDR3 coding DNA: TGTGCCAGCAGCCGCGCCGAGACTAGCGGGAGAGGTGGCGAGCAGTACTTC. Translation: CASSRAETSGRGGEQYF.

Relative to its sample, this clonotype is medium-sized. The rearrangement uses TRBV2 and TRBJ2-1; no definite D call. This CDR3 comprises 14 residues. The ends were cut back, 6 bases at V and 8 bases at J, with 17 bases in the middle. CDR1 SNHLY and CDR2 FYNNEI come from the germline V gene. In nucleotides, the CDR3 is TGTGCCAGCAGGGAGAGTAGGCAGTGGGATGAGCAGTTCTTC. Residues: CASRESRQWDEQFF.

As regards this clonotype: One end of the junction does not line up with germline, which may come from a read error. The chain has TRBV20-1 and TRBJ2-7; 9 nucleotides agree with TRBD2. The CDR3 sequence is 15 residues long. Germline-derived CDR1 and CDR2 are DFQATT and SNEGSKA (reference sequence). DNA for the CDR3: TGCAGTCCTAGTAGACTAGCGGCCAGCTCCTACGGGCAGTACTTC. Protein product: CSPSRLAASSYGQYF.